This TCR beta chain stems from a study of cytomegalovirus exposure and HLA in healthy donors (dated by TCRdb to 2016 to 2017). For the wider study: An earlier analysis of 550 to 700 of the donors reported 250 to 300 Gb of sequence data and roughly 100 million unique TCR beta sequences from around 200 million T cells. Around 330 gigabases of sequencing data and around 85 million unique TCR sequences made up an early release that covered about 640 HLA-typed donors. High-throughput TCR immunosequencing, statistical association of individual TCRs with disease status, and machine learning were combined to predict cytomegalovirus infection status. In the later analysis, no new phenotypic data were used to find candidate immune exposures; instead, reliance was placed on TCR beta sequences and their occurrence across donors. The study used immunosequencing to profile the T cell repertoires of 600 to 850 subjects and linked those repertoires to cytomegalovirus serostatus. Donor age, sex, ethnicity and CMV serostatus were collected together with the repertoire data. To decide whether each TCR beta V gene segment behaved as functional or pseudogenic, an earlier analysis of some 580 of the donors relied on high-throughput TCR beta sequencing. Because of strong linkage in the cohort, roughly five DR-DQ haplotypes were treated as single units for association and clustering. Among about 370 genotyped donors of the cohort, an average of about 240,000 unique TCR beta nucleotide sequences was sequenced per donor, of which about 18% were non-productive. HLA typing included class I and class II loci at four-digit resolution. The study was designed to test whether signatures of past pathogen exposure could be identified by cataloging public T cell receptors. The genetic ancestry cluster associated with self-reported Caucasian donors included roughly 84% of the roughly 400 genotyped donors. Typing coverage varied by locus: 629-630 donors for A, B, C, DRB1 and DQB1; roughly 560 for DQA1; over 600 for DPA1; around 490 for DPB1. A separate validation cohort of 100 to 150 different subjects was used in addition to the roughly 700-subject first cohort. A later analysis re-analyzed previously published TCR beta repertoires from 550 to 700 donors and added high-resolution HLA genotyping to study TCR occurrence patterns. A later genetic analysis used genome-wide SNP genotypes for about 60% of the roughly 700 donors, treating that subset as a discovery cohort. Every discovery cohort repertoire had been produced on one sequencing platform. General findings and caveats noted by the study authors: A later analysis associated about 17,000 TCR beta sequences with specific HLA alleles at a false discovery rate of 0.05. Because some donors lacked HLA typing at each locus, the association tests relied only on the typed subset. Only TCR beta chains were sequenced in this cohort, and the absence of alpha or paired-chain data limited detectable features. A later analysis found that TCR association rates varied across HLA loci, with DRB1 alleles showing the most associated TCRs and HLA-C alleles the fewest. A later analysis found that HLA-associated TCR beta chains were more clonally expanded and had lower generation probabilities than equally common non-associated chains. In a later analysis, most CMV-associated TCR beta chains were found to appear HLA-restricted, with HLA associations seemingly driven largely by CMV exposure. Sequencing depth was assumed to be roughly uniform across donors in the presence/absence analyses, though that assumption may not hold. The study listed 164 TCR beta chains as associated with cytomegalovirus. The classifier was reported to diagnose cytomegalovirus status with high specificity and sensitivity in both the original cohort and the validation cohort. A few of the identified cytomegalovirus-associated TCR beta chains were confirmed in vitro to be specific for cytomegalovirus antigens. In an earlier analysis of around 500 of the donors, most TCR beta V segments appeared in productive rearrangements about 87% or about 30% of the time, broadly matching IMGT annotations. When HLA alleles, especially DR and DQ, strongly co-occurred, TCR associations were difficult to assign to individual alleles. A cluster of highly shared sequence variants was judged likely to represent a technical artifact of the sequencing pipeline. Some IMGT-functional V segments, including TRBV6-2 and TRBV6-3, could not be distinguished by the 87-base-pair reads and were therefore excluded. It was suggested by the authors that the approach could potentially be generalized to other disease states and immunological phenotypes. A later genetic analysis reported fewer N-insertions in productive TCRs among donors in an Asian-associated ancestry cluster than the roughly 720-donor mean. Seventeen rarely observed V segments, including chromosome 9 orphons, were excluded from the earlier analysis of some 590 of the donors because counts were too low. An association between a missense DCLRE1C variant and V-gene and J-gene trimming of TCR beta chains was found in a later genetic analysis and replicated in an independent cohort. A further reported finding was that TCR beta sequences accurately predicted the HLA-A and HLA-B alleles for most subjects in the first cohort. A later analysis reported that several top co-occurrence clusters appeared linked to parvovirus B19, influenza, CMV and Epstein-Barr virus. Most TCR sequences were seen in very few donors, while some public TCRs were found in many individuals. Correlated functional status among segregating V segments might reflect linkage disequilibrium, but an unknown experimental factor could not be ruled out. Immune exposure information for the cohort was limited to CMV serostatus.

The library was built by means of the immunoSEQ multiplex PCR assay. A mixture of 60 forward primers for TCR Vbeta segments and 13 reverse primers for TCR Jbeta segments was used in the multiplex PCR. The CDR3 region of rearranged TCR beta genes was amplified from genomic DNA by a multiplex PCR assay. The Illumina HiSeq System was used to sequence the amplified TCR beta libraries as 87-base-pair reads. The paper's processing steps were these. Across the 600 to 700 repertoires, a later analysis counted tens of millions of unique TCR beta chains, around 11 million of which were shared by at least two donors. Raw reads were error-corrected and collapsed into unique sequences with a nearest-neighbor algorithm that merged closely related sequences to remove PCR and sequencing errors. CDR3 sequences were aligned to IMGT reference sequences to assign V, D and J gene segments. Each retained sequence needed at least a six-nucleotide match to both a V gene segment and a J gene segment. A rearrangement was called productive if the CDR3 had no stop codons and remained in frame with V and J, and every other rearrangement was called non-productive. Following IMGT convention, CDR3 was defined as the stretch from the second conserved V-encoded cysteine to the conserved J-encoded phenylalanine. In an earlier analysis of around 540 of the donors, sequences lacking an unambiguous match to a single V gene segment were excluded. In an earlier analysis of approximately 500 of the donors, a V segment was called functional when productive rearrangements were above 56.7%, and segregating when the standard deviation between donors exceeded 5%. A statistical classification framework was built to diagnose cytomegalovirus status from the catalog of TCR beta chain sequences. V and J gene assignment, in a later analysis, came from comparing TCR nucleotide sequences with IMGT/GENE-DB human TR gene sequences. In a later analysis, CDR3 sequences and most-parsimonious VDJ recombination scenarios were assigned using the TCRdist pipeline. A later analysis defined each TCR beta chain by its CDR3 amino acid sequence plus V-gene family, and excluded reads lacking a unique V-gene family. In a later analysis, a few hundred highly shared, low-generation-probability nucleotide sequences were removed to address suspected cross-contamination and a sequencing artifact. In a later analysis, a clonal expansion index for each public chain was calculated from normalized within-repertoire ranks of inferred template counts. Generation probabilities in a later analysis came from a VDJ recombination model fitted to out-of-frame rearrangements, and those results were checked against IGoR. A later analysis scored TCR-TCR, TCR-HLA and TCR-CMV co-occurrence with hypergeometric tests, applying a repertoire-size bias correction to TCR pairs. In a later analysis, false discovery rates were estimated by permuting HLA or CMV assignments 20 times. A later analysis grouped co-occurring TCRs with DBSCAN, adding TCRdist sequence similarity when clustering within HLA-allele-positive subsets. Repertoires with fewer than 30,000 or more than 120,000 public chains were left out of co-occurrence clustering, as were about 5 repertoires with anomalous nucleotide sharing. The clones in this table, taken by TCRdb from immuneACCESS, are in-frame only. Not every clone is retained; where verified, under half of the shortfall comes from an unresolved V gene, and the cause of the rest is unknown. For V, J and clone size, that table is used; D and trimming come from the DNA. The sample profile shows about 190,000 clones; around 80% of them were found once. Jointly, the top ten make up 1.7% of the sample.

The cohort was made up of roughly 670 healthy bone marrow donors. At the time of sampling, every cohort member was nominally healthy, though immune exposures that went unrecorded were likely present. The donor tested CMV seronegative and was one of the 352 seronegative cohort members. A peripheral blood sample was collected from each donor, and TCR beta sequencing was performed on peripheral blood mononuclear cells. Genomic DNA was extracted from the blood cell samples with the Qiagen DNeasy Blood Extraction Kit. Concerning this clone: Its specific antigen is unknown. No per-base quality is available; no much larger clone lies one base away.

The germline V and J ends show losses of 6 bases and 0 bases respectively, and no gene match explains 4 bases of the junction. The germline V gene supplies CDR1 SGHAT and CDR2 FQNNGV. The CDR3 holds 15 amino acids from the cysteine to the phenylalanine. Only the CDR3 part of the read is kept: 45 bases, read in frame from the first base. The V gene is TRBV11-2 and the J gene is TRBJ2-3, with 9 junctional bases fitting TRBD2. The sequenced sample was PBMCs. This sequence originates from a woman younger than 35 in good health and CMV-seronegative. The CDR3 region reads CASRRLAASTDTQYF. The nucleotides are TGTGCCAGCAGGAGACTAGCGGCTAGCACAGATACGCAGTATTTT. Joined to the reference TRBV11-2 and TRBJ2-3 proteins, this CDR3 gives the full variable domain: EAGVAQSPRYKIIEKRQSVAFWCNPISGHATLYWYQQILGQGPKLLIQFQNNGVVDDSQLPKDRFSAERLKGVDSTLKIQPAKLEDSAVYLCASRRLAASTDTQYFGPGTRLTVL.